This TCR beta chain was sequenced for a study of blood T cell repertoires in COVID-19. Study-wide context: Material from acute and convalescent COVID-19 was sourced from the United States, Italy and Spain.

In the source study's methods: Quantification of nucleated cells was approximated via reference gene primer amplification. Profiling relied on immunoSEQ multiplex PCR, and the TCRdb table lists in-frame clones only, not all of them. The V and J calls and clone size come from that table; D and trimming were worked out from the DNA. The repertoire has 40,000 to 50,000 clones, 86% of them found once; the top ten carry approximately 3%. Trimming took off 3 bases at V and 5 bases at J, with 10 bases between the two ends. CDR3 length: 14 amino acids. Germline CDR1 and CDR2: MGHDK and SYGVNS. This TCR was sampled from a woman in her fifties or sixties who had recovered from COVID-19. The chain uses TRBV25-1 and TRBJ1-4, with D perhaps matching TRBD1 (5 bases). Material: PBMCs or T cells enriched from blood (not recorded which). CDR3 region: CASSERGGNEKLFF. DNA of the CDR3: TGTGCCAGCAGTGAGAGGGGAGGAAATGAAAAACTGTTTTTT.